These 15 T cell receptor beta chains originate from one sample sequenced in a study of T cell changes during pregnancy in multiple sclerosis. Assay: immunoSEQ multiplex PCR; the TCRdb copy retains only in-frame clones and omits some. This sample has roughly 40,000 clones; approximately 90% occur once, and the top ten carry roughly 0.5%. The specimen was CD4+ T cells from peripheral blood mononuclear cells, collected in the first trimester of pregnancy. These receptors were taken from a female donor with multiple sclerosis, enrolled in a pregnancy study.

The gene calls are TRBV29-1 and TRBJ2-2, with 13 nucleotides matching TRBD2. V trimming: 7 bases; J trimming: 0 bases; junction bases outside the gene matches: 11. Germline V gene data show CDR1 as SQVTM and CDR2 as ANQGSEA. The CDR3 has 18 residues. Here the CDR3 DNA reads TGCAGCGCCCGACCCCCGACTAGCGGGAGGCCGAACACCGGGGAGCTGTTTTTT. Its protein is CSARPPTSGRPNTGELFF.

J is TRBJ1-2 and V is TRBV5-4; TRBD1 aligns across 9 bases. Trimming cost V 4 bases and J 2 bases; bases outside gene matches: 15. The CDR3 is made up of 18 amino acids. Germline CDR1 SGHNT, CDR2 YYREEE (reference sequence). CDR3 in DNA: TGTGCCAGCAGCCTTAAATTCGCCGGGACAGGGAAAAACTATGGCTACACCTTC. Its protein is CASSLKFAGTGKNYGYTF.

This CDR3 is CAISVVNQPQHF. The CDR3 coding sequence is TGTGCCATCAGCGTTGTAAATCAGCCCCAGCATTTT. J is TRBJ1-5 and V is TRBV10-3, with no clear D. The CDR3 runs 12 residues. V shed 6 bases and J shed 4 bases, with 7 bases lying between them. Germline assignment: CDR1 ENHRY and CDR2 SYGVKD.

The V and J genes are TRBV7-8 and TRBJ1-5; the match to TRBD1 covers 10 bases. Per the germline V gene, CDR1 is SGHVS and CDR2 is FQNEAQ. This CDR3 has 16 amino acids. Unmatched junction bases numbered 11, after V lost 5 bases and J lost 7 bases. The chain's CDR3 is CASSLGGGQGRQPQHF. DNA of the CDR3: TGTGCCAGCAGCCTAGGGGGGGGACAGGGGAGACAGCCCCAGCATTTT.

The chain combines TRBV2 with TRBJ1-6, with TRBD1 matching over 7 bases. V lost 6 bases to trimming and J lost 0 bases; unmatched junction nucleotides: 8. Germline CDR1 is SNHLY and CDR2 is FYNNEI. The CDR3 covers 17 residues. The CDR3 coding sequence is TGTGCCAGCAGAAAAGGGGGCCTCAGCTCCTATAATTCACCCCTCCACTTT. Translation: CASRKGGLSSYNSPLHF.

The chain uses TRBV19 and TRBJ1-2; 9 nucleotides align to TRBD1. Germline V gene lookup returns CDR1 LNHDA and CDR2 SQIVND (reference sequence). With 3 bases clipped from V and 8 bases from J, the junction kept 13 bases outside the gene matches. The CDR3 is 16 amino acids. The CDR3 nucleotides read TGTGCCAGTAGTATGTGGGGACAGGGCCCCATCACCGGCTACACCTTC. This translates into CASSMWGQGPITGYTF.

The chain carries TRBV30 and TRBJ2-3; tentatively, D is TRBD2 (5 bases). Germline V lookup: CDR1 GTSNPN, CDR2 SVGIG (reference sequence). Trimming removed 0 bases from V and 8 bases from J, with 12 bases in between. The CDR3 totals 13 residues. For the CDR3, the DNA is TGTGCCTGGAGTGTAGCGGAGGCGGGTACGCAGTATTTT. Its translation: CAWSVAEAGTQYF.

CDR3 DNA: TGTGCCAGCAGTACCAACCGGGTTCGCGAGCAGTACTTC. Protein sequence: CASSTNRVREQYF. The chain carries TRBV7-2 and TRBJ2-7; D is undetermined. Germline lookup yields CDR1 SGHTA and CDR2 FQGNSA. Between the trimmed V and J ends, which lost 6 bases and 6 bases, there was a span of 15 bases. The CDR3 runs 13 residues.

This clone has a handful of counts. V is TRBV29-1 and J is TRBJ1-6, with D maybe TRBD1 (5 bases). The CDR3 consists of 13 residues. V was cut by 6 bases and J by 8 bases, with 14 bases left in between. Germline V gives CDR1 SQVTM, CDR2 ANQGSEA. CDR3 protein: CSVRQGLHSPLHF. Written as DNA, the CDR3 is TGCAGCGTCAGGCAGGGCCTCCATTCACCCCTCCACTTT.

CDR3 in DNA: TGTGCCAGCAGCTTCAATCAGGGAAACTATGGCTACACCTTC. Its protein product is CASSFNQGNYGYTF. The chain links TRBV7-2 to TRBJ1-2; tentatively, D is TRBD1 (5 bases). The CDR3 has 14 amino acids. Germline CDR1 is SGHTA and CDR2 is FQGNSA. The ends were cut back, 3 bases at V and 2 bases at J, with 10 bases in the middle. Together with reference TRBV7-2 and TRBJ1-2, the CDR3 gives the full variable domain: GAGVSQSPSNKVTEKGKDVELRCDPISGHTALYWYRQSLGQGLEFLIYFQGNSAPDKSGLPSDRFSAERTGGSVSTLTIQRTQQEDSAVYLCASSFNQGNYGYTFGSGTRLTVV.

The chain couples TRBV30 to TRBJ2-5; TRBD1 is a possible D gene (6 bases). CDR3 length: 13 amino acids. Trimming removed 4 bases from V and 4 bases from J, with 13 bases in between. The germline V gene has CDR1 GTSNPN and CDR2 SVGIG (reference sequence). The CDR3, as DNA: TGTGCCTGGAACCAGGGGCAAGGAGAGACCCAGTACTTC. This codes for CAWNQGQGETQYF.

This clone was observed a single time. This chain uses TRBV5-1 with TRBJ2-3; 8 positions match TRBD1. Trimming at V came to 0 bases and at J to 2 bases, leaving 8 bases not matched to a gene. The length of the CDR3 is 17 residues. Germline-derived CDR1 and CDR2 are SGHRS and YFSETQ. The CDR3 loop is CASSLGMRTGNTDTQYF. The CDR3 DNA sequence: TGCGCCAGCAGCTTGGGGATGCGGACAGGGAACACAGATACGCAGTATTTT.

The chain has TRBV14 and TRBJ1-3; no reliable D call. V dropped 0 bases and J dropped 0 bases, with 12 bases sitting between them. Germline V CDR1 and CDR2: SGHDN, FVKESK. The CDR3 length is 17 residues. CDR3 DNA: TGTGCCAGCAGCCAAGACTCGGCAGGTCTCTCTGGAAACACCATATATTTT. Its protein is CASSQDSAGLSGNTIYF.

This chain uses TRBV5-1 with TRBJ1-2; TRBD1 matches 10 bases. V shed 4 bases and J 6 bases; nucleotides not matched to a gene: 3. CDR1 is SGHRS and CDR2 is YFSETQ in the germline V gene. The CDR3 has 13 amino acids. This CDR3 is CASSVGTGDGYTF. The DNA of the CDR3 is TGCGCCAGCAGCGTGGGGACAGGGGATGGCTACACCTTC. Full variable domain (remainder filled in from reference TRBV5-1 and TRBJ1-2): KAGVTQTPRYLIKTRGQQVTLSCSPISGHRSVSWYQQTPGQGLQFLFEYFSETQRNKGNFPGRFSGRQFSNSRSEMNVSTLELGDSALYLCASSVGTGDGYTFGSGTRLTVV.

V is TRBV5-1 and J is TRBJ1-1; 10 positions match TRBD1. Germline-derived CDR1 and CDR2 are SGHRS and YFSETQ. The CDR3 spans 14 residues. J was trimmed by 5 bases and V by 4 bases; bases with no gene match: 5. In DNA, the CDR3 is TGCGCCAGCAGCAAGGGACAGGGGAGAACTGAAGCTTTCTTT. Translated, it gives CASSKGQGRTEAFF.